This record looks at one TCR beta chain sequence and its context. This sample stems from a study of blood T cell repertoires in COVID-19. Study background: The study drew acute and convalescent COVID-19 samples from the United States, Italy and Spain. PBMCs, B-cell-depleted T cells, or T cells provided the cDNA or gDNA that made up the material.

As processed by the authors: By means of reference gene primer amplification, nucleated cell counts were estimated. TCRdb's copy holds only in-frame clones and misses some; the assay was immunoSEQ multiplex PCR. V and J calls and clone size are as listed in that table; D and trimming were resolved from the DNA. The data contain around 190,000 clones, about 79% of them singletons. The CDR3 covers 13 residues. Germline CDR1 is MNHEY and CDR2 is SVGAGI. V lost 5 bases to trimming and J lost 6 bases, with 10 bases between them. Sample: peripheral blood. This receptor was obtained from a human donor in a cohort sampled during active COVID-19. This chain joins TRBV6-5 and TRBJ1-4, with TRBD1 as a possible D gene (5 bases). As DNA, the CDR3 is TGTGCCAGCAGTCTGACAGCCGATGAAAAACTGTTTTTT. This sequence encodes CASSLTADEKLFF.